This T cell receptor beta chain stems from a study of response to subunit inactivated influenza vaccine. Study-wide findings and caveats: The authors offered the suggestion that each seasonal influenza vaccination recruits few new T cells.

This clonotype was recorded at least ten times. The antigen is unknown. The germline gives CDR1 SGHTA, CDR2 FQGNSA. Trimming stripped 5 bases from V and 5 bases from J, with 18 bases between. This CDR3 contains 15 residues. TCRdb re-analysed the RT-PCR reads in MiXCR, keeping a single row per CDR3 protein. This sample has 800,000 or so distinct CDR3 sequences; 21% occur once, and the top ten carry 10%. The chain carries TRBV7-2 and TRBJ1-2; no clear D gene. This specimen consisted of PBMCs from blood, obtained roughly 5 days after vaccination. This TCR was sampled from a man aged 45-65 years who received an inactivated influenza vaccine. The CDR3, as DNA: TGTGCCAGCAGCCCTCGGGCCGCGTTTGGATATGGCTACACCTTC. Translating it yields CASSPRAAFGYGYTF.